These T cell receptor beta chains were read from a single sample in a study of blood T cell repertoires in COVID-19. Using immunoSEQ multiplex PCR, the repertoire was profiled, and TCRdb retains in-frame clones only, with some absent. The table lists roughly 93,000 clones, about 89% of them singletons. Sequencing input: peripheral blood. The receptors derive from a human donor in a cohort sampled during active COVID-19. Each CDR3 is given with its conserved first and last residue. The order of the fields is J gene, D gene, V gene, clone size, CDR3 DNA, CDR3 protein. A D gene is named only where the DNA matches it firmly. Clone sizes are given selectively: once, few, many, or a class where the clone is expanded.

TRBJ1-2,-,TRBV27,-,TGTGCCAGCAGTTGGGCAGCTAACTATGGCTACACCTTC,CASSWAANYGYTF
TRBJ2-7,TRBD1,TRBV3-1/TRBV3-2,-,TGTGCCAGCAGCCCTGGACAGGGCTCCTACGAGCAGTACTTC,CASSPGQGSYEQYF
TRBJ1-2,TRBD1,TRBV7-6,-,TGTGCCAGCAGCTTAGGGACAACAGGGGGCAGCGGCTATGGCTACACCTTC,CASSLGTTGGSGYGYTF
TRBJ2-5,TRBD2,TRBV7-9,-,TGTGCCAGCAGCTTAGAACTAGCGGGAGGCCCCCAAGAGACCCAGTACTTC,CASSLELAGGPQETQYF
TRBJ2-5,-,TRBV7-9,-,TGTGCCAGCAGCTTAGATATCCCTCGGGAGACCCAGTACTTC,CASSLDIPRETQYF
TRBJ1-2,TRBD1,TRBV30,once,TGTGCCTGGAGGGTCCGGACAGGGGGGATACATGGCTACACCTTC,CAWRVRTGGIHGYTF
TRBJ2-7,-,TRBV27,once,TGTGCCAGCAGTCCTCCTCCATGGGCCCCAGGTTCGCACTACGAGCAGTACTTC,CASSPPPWAPGSHYEQYF
TRBJ2-6,TRBD1,TRBV2,-,TGTGCCAGCAGGGGGACAGGCTACGGGGCCAACGTCCTGACTTTC,CASRGTGYGANVLTF
TRBJ1-3,TRBD1,TRBV29-1,-,TGCAGCGTTGGGACAGGACTATTTGGGAACACCATATATTTT,CSVGTGLFGNTIYF
TRBJ1-4,TRBD1,TRBV9,-,TGTGCCAGCAACGCGGCCGGACAGGTATCTGAAAAACTGTTTTTT,CASNAAGQVSEKLFF
TRBJ2-5,-,TRBV9,-,TGTGCCAGCACCCGAGGGGGGGAAGAGACCCAGTACTTC,CASTRGGEETQYF
TRBJ2-2,-,TRBV28,-,TGTGCCAGCAGAACCCCTGTAGGGGGTGATACCGGGGAGCTGTTTTTT,CASRTPVGGDTGELFF
TRBJ1-2,TRBD1,TRBV27,-,TGTGCCAGCCGTCACAACGGACAGGGTAACTATGGCTACACCTTC,CASRHNGQGNYGYTF
TRBJ2-2,TRBD2,TRBV28,-,TGTGCCAGCAGTTTCCGGGGGGGGACCAACCCCGGGGAGCTGTTTTTT,CASSFRGGTNPGELFF